The 23 T cell receptor beta chains below were found in one sample sequenced in a study of T cell responses to AZD1222 COVID-19 vaccine. Measured with immunoSEQ multiplex PCR; TCRdb has only the in-frame clones, and not every one. This sample has about 67,000 clones, with around 80% found just once. The sample was peripheral blood, taken on day 0 of AZD1222 vaccination. The receptors were gathered from an adult in good health.

The rearrangement links TRBV6-1 to TRBJ2-7, with D maybe TRBD1 (6 bases). CDR3 length: 15 residues. CDR1 and CDR2 from the germline V gene are MNHNS and SASEGT. Trimming shortened V by 3 bases and J by 3 bases, and 15 bases separated the two germline ends. This chain's CDR3 is CASSESGQPFYEQYF. CDR3 sequence (DNA): TGTGCCAGCAGTGAGAGTGGACAGCCTTTCTACGAGCAGTACTTC.

The V call is TRBV7-6, the J call TRBJ2-1, with 10 bases identical to TRBD2. Per germline, CDR1 SGHVS and CDR2 FNYEAQ. The V gene end was trimmed by 4 bases and the J gene end by 2 bases; junction bases not matched to a gene: 5. This CDR3 spans 16 amino acids. DNA of the CDR3: TGTGCCAGCAGCTCACCAGCGGGAGGGCCCTACAATGAGCAGTTCTTC. Protein: CASSSPAGGPYNEQFF.

This chain joins TRBV12-3 or TRBV12-4 and TRBJ1-2, with unresolved D. The CDR3 covers 13 residues. V lost 6 bases, J lost 4 bases, and 12 bases lay in between. CDR3 nucleotide sequence: TGTGCCAGCAGGCCCAATAAAATCTATGGCTACACCTTC. It yields the protein CASRPNKIYGYTF.

The V gene is TRBV7-9, the J gene TRBJ2-7; D might be TRBD1 or TRBD2, each matching 6 bases. The germline V and J ends were trimmed by 2 bases and 4 bases, with 12 bases remaining between them. The CDR3 extends over 14 amino acids. CDR1 is SEHNR, CDR2 FQNEAQ, per germline (reference sequence). CDR3 DNA: TGTGCCAGCAGCTTACCGGGGGCAGGGTACGAGCAGTACTTC. Translated: CASSLPGAGYEQYF. Using reference TRBV7-9 and TRBJ2-7 for the parts outside the CDR3, the full variable domain is DTGVSQNPRHKITKRGQNVTFRCDPISEHNRLYWYRQTLGQGPEFLTYFQNEAQLEKSRLLSDRFSAERPKGSFSTLEIQRTEQGDSAMYLCASSLPGAGYEQYFGPGTRLTVT.

V gene TRBV19 combines with J gene TRBJ2-3; 14 nucleotides line up with TRBD2. The CDR3 runs to 14 residues. Germline assignment: CDR1 LNHDA and CDR2 SQIVND (reference sequence). The J segment lost 8 bases and the V segment lost 5 bases, leaving 3 bases of the junction unmatched. CDR3 nucleotides: TGTGCCAGTAGTGGGACTAGCGGGAGTAGTACGCAGTATTTT. Protein product: CASSGTSGSSTQYF. Filled out from reference TRBV19 and TRBJ2-3, the complete variable domain reads DGGITQSPKYLFRKEGQNVTLSCEQNLNHDAMYWYRQDPGQGLRLIYYSQIVNDFQKGDIAEGYSVSREKKESFPLTVTSAQKNPTAFYLCASSGTSGSSTQYFGPGTRLTVL.

The CDR3 DNA is TGTGCCAGCAGCCAATTCCGAAACACCATATATTTT. It specifies CASSQFRNTIYF. The gene calls are TRBV14 and TRBJ1-3, with unresolved D. Germline-derived CDR1 and CDR2 are SGHDN and FVKESK. This CDR3 is built from 12 residues. V was pared by 2 bases and J by 5 bases, with 4 bases between.

CDR3 nucleotides: TGCGCCAGCAGCTTGGCCAAGGAAGCTTTCTTT. Translating it yields CASSLAKEAFF. V usage is TRBV5-1 and J usage is TRBJ1-1; no clear D. V was pared by 0 bases and J by 8 bases, with 5 bases between. CDR1 SGHRS and CDR2 YFSETQ come from the germline V gene. The CDR3 extends over 11 amino acids.

In this sample, this clone turned up a few times. The chain has TRBV5-1 and TRBJ2-5; 8 nucleotides agree with TRBD2. After removal of 6 bases from V and 1 base from J, the junction contained 2 bases not matched to a gene. Germline values: CDR1 SGHRS, CDR2 YFSETQ. The CDR3 contains 13 residues. DNA for the CDR3: TGCGCCAGCACGCGGGGGGCCCAAGAGACCCAGTACTTC. Translation: CASTRGAQETQYF.

Concerning this clone itself: A junction boundary mismatches the germline segment, possibly from a read error. The chain links TRBV30 to TRBJ1-2; unclear D gene. From germline, CDR1 is GTSNPN and CDR2 SVGIG (reference sequence). The CDR3 runs 11 residues. The CDR3 loop is CACSGVSGYTF. The CDR3 DNA reads as TGTGCCTGCAGTGGGGTTAGTGGCTACACCTTC.

V is TRBV11-3 and J is TRBJ2-1; D unclear. Germline assignment: CDR1 SGHNT and CDR2 YENEEA. The CDR3 length is 14 residues. Deletions cut 0 bases from V and 6 bases from J, with 9 bases between. The CDR3 DNA is TGTGCCAGCAGCTTAGATGATATGAGCAATGAGCAGTTCTTC. This translates into CASSLDDMSNEQFF.

This chain joins TRBV6-5 and TRBJ1-6; no clear D. The germline V gene encodes CDR1 MNHEY and CDR2 SVGAGI. V shed 2 bases and J shed 8 bases, with 4 bases lying between them. There are 12 residues in the CDR3. The CDR3 region has the DNA TGTGCCAGCAGTTACGTTGATTCACCCCTCCACTTT. Protein: CASSYVDSPLHF.

V gene TRBV14 combines with J gene TRBJ1-4, with D possibly matching TRBD1 (5 bases). V dropped 4 bases and J dropped 7 bases, with 19 bases sitting between them. The V gene's germline CDR1 is SGHDN and CDR2 FVKESK. The CDR3 is 16 residues long. Written as DNA, the CDR3 is TGTGCCAGCAGCCCCTCAAAGCTCCGGGGGGGTGAAAAACTGTTTTTT. Translating it yields CASSPSKLRGGEKLFF.

The CDR3 sequence is CASSRDNAEAFF. In DNA form, the CDR3 reads TGTGCCAGCAGCCGGGACAACGCTGAAGCTTTCTTT. The chain combines TRBV3-1 (or the pseudogene TRBV3-2) with TRBJ1-1; possibly TRBD1 for D (6 bases). The CDR3 runs 12 residues. Trimming removed 4 bases from V and 6 bases from J, with 9 bases in between. Germline CDR1 LGHDT, CDR2 YNNKEL (reference sequence).

This chain uses TRBV28 with TRBJ2-7; D perhaps matches TRBD1 (6 bases). Germline V gives CDR1 MDHEN, CDR2 SYDVKM. There are 16 residues in the CDR3. Trimming took 2 bases from V and 5 from J, leaving 19 bases between them. DNA of the CDR3: TGTGCCAGCAGTTTACATCCGGGCAGGGGTAAGAACGAGCAGTACTTC. The encoded protein is CASSLHPGRGKNEQYF.

The chain combines TRBV24-1 with TRBJ2-1, with a possible D match to TRBD1 (5 bases). The V gene's germline CDR1 is KGHDR and CDR2 SFDVKD. V lost 2 bases and J lost 6, with 16 bases in between. The CDR3 loop spans 16 amino acids. The CDR3 DNA follows: TGTGCCACCAGTGATTCAGGGTTTGCCTCCACCAATGAGCAGTTCTTC. Encoded protein: CATSDSGFASTNEQFF.

This clone was seen once. The chain carries TRBV5-6 and TRBJ2-3; 11 bases align to TRBD2. V trimming: 0 bases; J trimming: 6 bases; junction bases outside the gene matches: 6. This CDR3 comprises 16 residues. Germline loops: CDR1 SGHDT, CDR2 YYEEEE. The CDR3 DNA sequence: TGTGCCAGCAGCTTGGTCCTAGCGGGGGGACTGGATACGCAGTATTTT. Its translation is CASSLVLAGGLDTQYF. Drawing the rest from reference TRBV5-6 and TRBJ2-3, the complete variable domain is DAGVTQSPTHLIKTRGQQVTLRCSPKSGHDTVSWYQQALGQGPQFIFQYYEEEERQRGNFPDRFSGHQFPNYSSELNVNALLLGDSALYLCASSLVLAGGLDTQYFGPGTRLTVL.

V gene TRBV12-2 combines with J gene TRBJ2-7; the D call of TRBD2 is as the table states it, not checked on the DNA. TRBV12-2 is flagged as a pseudogene. CDR3 length: 15 residues. The CDR3 DNA follows: TGTGCAAGTCGCTGGACTAGCGGGTTTTCCTACGAGCAGTACTTC. Protein: CASRWTSGFSYEQYF.

The table lists this clone with a few counts. Other DNA sequences in the sample encode the same CDR3. The rearrangement uses TRBV11-2 and TRBJ1-1, with D unresolved. CDR1 is SGHAT, CDR2 FQNNGV, per germline. The CDR3 contains 13 residues. Trimming took off 1 base at V and 1 base at J, with 4 bases between the two ends. CDR3 bases: TGTGCCAGCAGCTTAGGGCAGAACACTGAAGCTTTCTTT. This gives the protein CASSLGQNTEAFF.

J is TRBJ2-2 and V is TRBV2, with 7 bases lining up with TRBD1. Germline assignment: CDR1 SNHLY and CDR2 FYNNEI. The CDR3 has 15 residues. V shed 7 bases, J shed 0 bases, and the junction held 5 bases outside the gene matches. The CDR3: CASTETGTNTGELFF. As DNA, the CDR3 is TGTGCCAGCACTGAGACAGGGACGAACACCGGGGAGCTGTTTTTT. Full variable domain (remainder filled in from reference TRBV2 and TRBJ2-2): EPEVTQTPSHQVTQMGQEVILRCVPISNHLYFYWYRQILGQKVEFLVSFYNNEISEKSEIFDDQFSVERPDGSNFTLKIRSTKLEDSAMYFCASTETGTNTGELFFGEGSRLTVL.

The chain employs TRBV19 and TRBJ2-7; D remains ambiguous. The germline V and J ends were trimmed by 6 bases and 2 bases, with 11 bases remaining between them. There are 13 residues in the CDR3. CDR1 and CDR2 from the germline V gene are LNHDA and SQIVND (reference sequence). The CDR3 coding sequence is TGTGCCAGTAGAGGCCCGGGCCCCTACGAGCAGTACTTC. Protein: CASRGPGPYEQYF.

The chain combines TRBV20-1 with TRBJ1-1; 8 positions match TRBD1. This CDR3 has 11 residues. Trimming at V came to 6 bases and at J to 8 bases, leaving 5 bases not matched to a gene. Germline V gene lookup returns CDR1 DFQATT and CDR2 SNEGSKA (reference sequence). This CDR3 is CSARRDREAFF. CDR3 DNA: TGCAGTGCCCGAAGGGACAGGGAAGCTTTCTTT.

The chain combines TRBV7-2 with TRBJ2-2; TRBD2 matches 8 bases. CDR3 size: 13 residues. Germline lookup yields CDR1 SGHTA and CDR2 FQGNSA. Trimming removed 10 bases from V and 4 bases from J; junction bases left unmatched: 5. The CDR3 nucleotides read TGTGCCACCCCCCTAGCGGGCACCGGGGAGCTGTTTTTT. Its protein is CATPLAGTGELFF.

This clone was detected only a few times. The chain has TRBV19 and TRBJ1-1, with D tentatively TRBD1 (6 bases). V dropped 10 bases and J dropped 10 bases, with 16 bases sitting between them. CDR1 LNHDA and CDR2 SQIVND come from the germline V gene (reference sequence). The length of the CDR3 is 11 residues. The CDR3 region has the DNA TGTGCCATCTCCGGGGGGGCGGGAGCTTTCTTT. Translation gives CAISGGAGAFF.